This T cell receptor beta chain was profiled in a study of cytotoxic CD8 clonotypes in ibrutinib-treated CLL (dated by TCRdb to the early 2020s). Looking at the study overall: In this cohort, approximately 14 patients were treatment-naive and approximately ten were relapsed/refractory, while roughly 18 had unmutated IGHV. Responses were partial in around 25 patients and complete in 2; after median around 72 months follow-up, roughly 15 stayed in remission and roughly twelve progressed. Response samples were obtained after a median of 12 months of treatment, with a range of roughly 6 to 36 months. An average of roughly 250,000 productive templates and 94,082 productive rearrangements was obtained per sample. Longitudinal samples were available for about 30% of the roughly 86 trial participants. Cryopreserved peripheral blood mononuclear cells were collected before treatment, at response, and at either disease progression or sustained remission. All remission and progressive disease samples were collected while patients were still receiving ibrutinib.

The time point label, read with the paper, signifies: roughly 23 months on ibrutinib. For TCR beta library preparation, approximately 2 micrograms of genomic DNA were isolated from cryopreserved PBMCs. Longitudinal blood samples from CLL patients receiving ibrutinib monotherapy were subjected to high-throughput TCR beta sequencing. The patients took part in an open-label, single-center phase 2 trial of ibrutinib monotherapy. A MiSeq instrument was used for deep resolution sequencing, which targeted depths ranging from 1 in 1 million up to 1 in 200,000 T cells, with coverage averaging 10x for each clonotype. The immunoSEQ hsTCRB Kit was used to generate the TCR beta libraries. The original methods were these. ImmunoSEQ Data Assistant and ImmunoSEQ Analyzer were used for data analysis, and V, D and J genes were assigned according to IMGT definitions. Clonality, with values ranging from 0 to 1, was calculated as one minus the normalized Shannon entropy of productive rearrangement frequencies. Only overrepresented clonotypes making up at least 0.05% of each patient's repertoire were included in the public clonotype analysis. Fewer than 15 age-matched healthy donor repertoires from immuneACCESS served as clonality controls. Drawn from immuneACCESS, this table holds only the in-frame rearrangements with V and J called that TCRdb kept. Clones are partly lost; checked studies trace under half to an unresolved V gene and leave the rest unexplained. V and J calls and clone size are as listed in that table; D and trimming were resolved from the DNA. Present in this sample are tens of thousands of clones, 56% of which were seen just once. The top ten hold roughly 21% of the sample.

Trimming removed 0 bases from V and 7 bases from J, leaving 11 bases between the germline ends. The CDR3 spans 15 residues, from the cysteine through the phenylalanine. Solely the CDR3 DNA is kept, with 45 bases framed from the first base. CDR1 and CDR2, looked up from the germline V gene, are SGHRS and YFSETQ. What the work shows at the level of the full study, not this receptor alone: Clonality rose at ibrutinib response, remained stable during sustained remission, and dropped back toward baseline at progression. Public clonotypes were rare and either shrank or stayed stable during treatment, and the rise in clonality at ibrutinib response reflected expansion of private clonotypes. Baseline clonality was found to be higher than that of age-matched healthy donors and was strongly correlated with circulating CD8+ T-cell counts. Sustained-remission and progressing patients did not have matched sampling times, and lymph node repertoires were not examined.

This clone was seen only a few times. The clone's antigen remains unknown. No clone much larger than this one lies a single base away; base qualities are absent. The source material was PBMCs, sampled after 24 months of ibrutinib treatment. The chain uses TRBV5-1 and TRBJ1-6; the D gene is possibly TRBD1, with 6 bases matching. This clonotype originated in a human donor with chronic lymphocytic leukemia. The DNA sequence is given as TGCGCCAGCAGCTTGGAGGGACACCCAAATTCACCCCTCCACTTT. It translates to CASSLEGHPNSPLHF.